These 29 T cell receptor beta chains share one sample of origin, sequenced in a study of immune evolution from preneoplasia to lung adenocarcinoma. The assay was immunoSEQ multiplex PCR, and TCRdb's table has in-frame clones only and misses some. The data hold approximately 3,000 clones, with around 73% observed a single time. Sample: FFPE minimally invasive lung adenocarcinoma tissue. The receptors were sampled from a person between 60 and 79 years old with lung adenocarcinoma.

The chain recombines TRBV9 with TRBJ1-1; 8 bases are shared with TRBD1. This CDR3 is 15 amino acids long. Germline CDR1 reads SGDLS; CDR2 reads YYNGEE. The ends lost 4 bases at V and 6 bases at J; junction bases unmatched: 11. The CDR3 nucleotides are TGTGCCAGCAGCCCATTCCAGGGGGCGGCAGCTGAAGCTTTCTTT. This sequence encodes CASSPFQGAAAEAFF.

The J gene is TRBJ2-1, the V gene TRBV11-3; 7 nucleotides align to TRBD2. V was pared by 2 bases and J by 5 bases, with 6 bases of the junction left unmatched. Germline loops: CDR1 SGHNT, CDR2 YENEEA. This CDR3 contains 15 residues. CDR3 bases: TGTGCCAGCAGCTTATGGACTAGATCAGACAATGAGCAGTTCTTC. Protein product: CASSLWTRSDNEQFF.

The V and J genes are TRBV30 and TRBJ2-7, with no clear D. The CDR3 runs 14 residues. V shed 3 bases and J shed 3 bases, with 15 bases lying between them. CDR1 is GTSNPN, CDR2 SVGIG, per germline (reference sequence). The CDR3 DNA reads as TGTGCCTGGAGCCGTACCGGACGGAACTACGAGCAGTACTTC. This sequence encodes CAWSRTGRNYEQYF.

J is TRBJ2-2 and V is TRBV10-3, with 12 nucleotides matching TRBD2. CDR3 length: 16 residues. V was pared by 5 bases and J by 8 bases, with 9 bases of the junction left unmatched. From germline, CDR1 is ENHRY and CDR2 SYGVKD. CDR3 residues: CAISQGLAGNPGELFF. CDR3 nucleotide sequence: TGTGCCATCAGTCAAGGACTAGCGGGAAACCCTGGGGAGCTGTTTTTT.

The V and J genes are TRBV2 and TRBJ2-7; the match to TRBD1 covers 8 bases. Trimming cost V 3 bases and J 3 bases; bases outside gene matches: 13. CDR1 SNHLY and CDR2 FYNNEI come from the germline V gene. The CDR3 sequence is 17 residues long. The CDR3 region has the DNA TGTGCCAGCAGTGACTCGCCCTACCAGGGGGCAGGCTACGAGCAGTACTTC. Protein: CASSDSPYQGAGYEQYF.

The rearrangement links TRBV5-6 to TRBJ1-3, with no clear D. The CDR3 loop spans 15 amino acids. V was cut by 4 bases and J by 4 bases, with 15 bases left in between. CDR1 and CDR2 (germline): SGHDT, YYEEEE. This chain's CDR3 is CASSPAGRAGNTIYF. CDR3 DNA: TGTGCCAGCAGCCCCGCGGGTAGGGCCGGAAACACCATATATTTT.

The chain has TRBV30 and TRBJ1-2, with D possibly being TRBD1 (5 bases). CDR3 length: 16 residues. The germline gives CDR1 GTSNPN, CDR2 SVGIG (reference sequence). The V and J ends lost 2 bases and 4 bases respectively, with 20 bases between them. CDR3 DNA sequence: TGTGCCTGGAGTCCTCCGGGAGGCTGGGGGGTCTATGGCTACACCTTC. Encoded protein: CAWSPPGGWGVYGYTF.

CDR3 in amino acids: CASLGGAVEKLFF. CDR3 nucleotides: TGTGCCAGTCTAGGGGGCGCCGTTGAAAAACTGTTTTTT. V usage is TRBV28 and J usage is TRBJ1-4; the match to TRBD1 covers 7 bases. This CDR3 spans 13 amino acids. Looked up from germline, CDR1 is MDHEN and CDR2 is SYDVKM. Trimming took 9 bases from V and 7 from J; bases not matched to a gene: 8.

This sequence joins TRBV5-1 and TRBJ1-2, with D perhaps TRBD1 (5 bases). The CDR3 consists of 15 residues. Trimming removed 0 bases from V and 0 bases from J, with 9 bases in between. Germline V gene data show CDR1 as SGHRS and CDR2 as YFSETQ. This chain's CDR3 is CASSLEGRANYGYTF. The CDR3 bases are TGCGCCAGCAGCTTGGAGGGCAGGGCTAACTATGGCTACACCTTC.

The chain couples TRBV9 to TRBJ2-5; D could derive from TRBD1 or TRBD2 (5 bases each). The CDR3 totals 16 residues. The germline gives CDR1 SGDLS, CDR2 YYNGEE. V lost 4 bases and J 1 base, leaving 17 bases between the germline ends. The CDR3 region is CASSPGTAFPQETQYF. In DNA form, the CDR3 reads TGTGCCAGCAGCCCCGGGACCGCCTTCCCCCAAGAGACCCAGTACTTC.

The chain couples TRBV30 to TRBJ1-2; the D is unclear. Trimming stripped 3 bases from V and 0 bases from J, with 5 bases between. CDR3 size: 12 residues. The germline V gene encodes CDR1 GTSNPN and CDR2 SVGIG (reference sequence). CDR3 DNA: TGTGCCTGGAGCCAGACTAACTATGGCTACACCTTC. Its translation is CAWSQTNYGYTF.

The V and J genes are TRBV9 and TRBJ2-1; no reliable D call. Germline loops: CDR1 SGDLS, CDR2 YYNGEE. This CDR3 has 14 residues. Trimming took 0 bases from V and 5 from J, leaving 9 bases between them. The chain's CDR3 is CASSVGYGNNEQFF. The CDR3 region has the DNA TGTGCCAGCAGCGTAGGGTACGGAAACAATGAGCAGTTCTTC.

This chain connects TRBV6-1 to TRBJ2-7; D call uncertain. Germline V gene data show CDR1 as MNHNS and CDR2 as SASEGT. This CDR3 region has 14 residues. Trimming removed 0 bases at V and 4 bases at J, with 10 bases between. This CDR3 reads CASSEAMRGYEQYF. DNA of the CDR3: TGTGCCAGCAGTGAAGCGATGCGTGGGTACGAGCAGTACTTC.

The gene calls are TRBV5-6 and TRBJ2-5; 8 positions match TRBD1. From germline, CDR1 is SGHDT and CDR2 YYEEEE. This CDR3 spans 15 amino acids. The V segment lost 2 bases and the J segment 2 bases; nucleotides outside the gene matches: 5. The CDR3 sequence is CASSLTDRGQETQYF. The CDR3 DNA sequence: TGTGCCAGCAGCTTAACCGACAGGGGTCAAGAGACCCAGTACTTC. The variable domain in full, completed from reference TRBV5-6 and TRBJ2-5, reads DAGVTQSPTHLIKTRGQQVTLRCSPKSGHDTVSWYQQALGQGPQFIFQYYEEEERQRGNFPDRFSGHQFPNYSSELNVNALLLGDSALYLCASSLTDRGQETQYFGPGTRLLVL.

This chain links TRBV4-1 with TRBJ2-5; 7 nucleotides match TRBD2. The J call is uncertain, as TRBJ2-7 better fits the DNA end. CDR1 MGHRA and CDR2 YSYEKL come from the germline V gene. This CDR3 region has 15 residues. The CDR3 reads CASSQAGELAGEQYF. In DNA, the CDR3 is TGCGCCAGCAGCCAGGCGGGGGAACTAGCAGGCGAGCAGTACTTC.

The chain recombines TRBV10-3 with TRBJ2-7, with 9 positions matching TRBD1. Germline V gene sequence: CDR1 ENHRY, CDR2 SYGVKD. V lost 7 bases to trimming and J lost 5 bases; unmatched junction nucleotides: 6. The CDR3 extends over 13 amino acids. Here the CDR3 DNA reads TGTGCCATCAATACAGGGGGCGAGGACGAGCAGTACTTC. Its translation is CAINTGGEDEQYF.

The chain recombines TRBV5-1 with TRBJ2-5; possible D gene TRBD1, 6 bases. V shed 5 bases and J shed 2 bases, with 13 bases lying between them. Germline CDR1 is SGHRS and CDR2 is YFSETQ. The CDR3 loop spans 14 amino acids. CDR3 nucleotide sequence: TGCGCCAGCAGGGCTGGGACAATTCAAGAGACCCAGTACTTC. It encodes CASRAGTIQETQYF.

The chain combines TRBV28 with TRBJ1-2; TRBD1 is a possible D gene (6 bases). The CDR3 covers 12 residues. V lost 5 bases and J 6 bases, leaving 10 bases between the germline ends. Germline CDR1 MDHEN, CDR2 SYDVKM. The CDR3 protein is CASSADSDGYTF. In DNA form, the CDR3 reads TGTGCCAGCAGTGCGGACAGTGATGGCTACACCTTC.

This clone was found a few times. V gene TRBV7-6 combines with J gene TRBJ2-7, with TRBD1 matching 9 bases. After removal of 1 base from V and 5 bases from J, the junction contained 6 bases not matched to a gene. Germline CDR1 reads SGHVS; CDR2 reads FNYEAQ. There are 15 residues in the CDR3. The CDR3 DNA reads as TGTGCCAGCAGCTTAGGAACAGGGGGCGGGAACGAGCAGTACTTC. Amino acid sequence: CASSLGTGGGNEQYF.

On this clone: Other DNA sequences in this sample translate to the same CDR3. This chain joins TRBV9 and TRBJ2-3, with 8 bases lining up with TRBD2. Germline V CDR1 and CDR2: SGDLS, YYNGEE. Germline trimming cut 2 bases from V and 4 bases from J; bases unmatched to any gene: 6. The CDR3 length is 15 residues. The CDR3 sequence: CASSVAGTRADTQYF. The CDR3 nucleotides read TGTGCCAGCAGCGTGGCGGGGACTAGGGCAGATACGCAGTATTTT.

The rearrangement joins TRBV7-9 to TRBJ1-4; D uncertain. V was trimmed by 5 bases and J by 8 bases, leaving 12 bases between them. The CDR3 totals 13 residues. Germline V gene sequence: CDR1 SEHNR, CDR2 FQNEAQ (reference sequence). The CDR3 protein is CASSPLVPEKLFF. The CDR3 DNA follows: TGTGCCAGCAGCCCCCTAGTCCCGGAAAAACTGTTTTTT.

The V call is TRBV20-1, the J call TRBJ2-7; no definite D call. V lost 3 bases and J 3 bases, leaving 6 bases between the germline ends. The CDR3 covers 11 residues. The V gene's germline CDR1 is DFQATT and CDR2 SNEGSKA (reference sequence). The CDR3 region is CSARAFYEQYF. Written as DNA, the CDR3 is TGCAGTGCTAGGGCCTTCTACGAGCAGTACTTC.

This chain connects TRBV4-1 to TRBJ2-1; D call uncertain. The CDR3 loop spans 13 amino acids. Germline CDR1 MGHRA, CDR2 YSYEKL. V lost 0 bases and J lost 8, with 8 bases in between. This chain's CDR3 is CASSQDSMDEQFF. The CDR3 DNA reads TGCGCCAGCAGCCAAGACTCTATGGATGAGCAGTTCTTC.

The chain recombines TRBV27 with TRBJ2-4; 7 bases map to TRBD2. The germline CDR1 and CDR2 sequences are MNHEY and SMNVEV (reference sequence). V dropped 6 bases and J dropped 9; count of bases not matched to a gene: 5. The CDR3 sequence is 12 residues long. Here the CDR3 reads CASRRGRGIQYF. CDR3 DNA sequence: TGTGCCAGCAGGCGGGGGAGGGGCATTCAGTACTTC.

V and J are TRBV7-6 and TRBJ1-1; D is ambiguous. V lost 2 bases, J lost 3 bases, and 13 bases lay in between. CDR1 and CDR2 from the germline V gene are SGHVS and FNYEAQ. The CDR3 extends over 15 amino acids. The DNA for the CDR3 is TGTGCCAGCAGCTTAATTCTGGATGGGGACACTGAAGCTTTCTTT. Translation: CASSLILDGDTEAFF.

This rearrangement joins TRBV28 to TRBJ2-5; D unclear. The V and J ends lost 4 bases and 5 bases respectively, with 8 bases between them. The length of the CDR3 is 12 residues. Germline-derived CDR1 and CDR2 are MDHEN and SYDVKM. The CDR3 spells CASSSFVETQYF. The CDR3 DNA follows: TGTGCCAGCAGTTCGTTTGTGGAGACCCAGTACTTC.

The chain is built from TRBV7-8 and TRBJ2-3; 14 bases agree with TRBD2. J gave up 5 bases and V 2 bases, and 15 bases lay outside the gene matches. Germline-derived CDR1 and CDR2 are SGHVS and FQNEAQ. The CDR3 has 20 amino acids. The CDR3 here is CASSLNPPGLAGVGVDTQYF. CDR3 bases: TGTGCCAGCAGCTTAAATCCCCCGGGACTAGCGGGAGTGGGCGTAGATACGCAGTATTTT.

The rearrangement joins TRBV30 to TRBJ2-2, with D possibly matching TRBD2 (6 bases). V gave up 4 bases and J gave up 9 bases, with 18 bases separating them. The CDR3 runs to 14 residues. CDR1 and CDR2 (germline): GTSNPN, SVGIG (reference sequence). CDR3 amino acids: CAWNGSMTSRELFF. CDR3 nucleotide sequence: TGTGCCTGGAACGGGAGTATGACTTCCCGGGAGCTGTTTTTT.

This chain uses TRBV5-4 with TRBJ1-2, with 8 positions matching TRBD1. The CDR3 runs to 15 residues. The V gene end was trimmed by 2 bases and the J gene end by 4 bases; junction bases not matched to a gene: 7. The germline gives CDR1 SGHNT, CDR2 YYREEE (reference sequence). The CDR3 DNA is TGTGCCAGCAGCTTTACAGGGGGAGGAGGCTATGGCTACACCTTC. Its protein product is CASSFTGGGGYGYTF.